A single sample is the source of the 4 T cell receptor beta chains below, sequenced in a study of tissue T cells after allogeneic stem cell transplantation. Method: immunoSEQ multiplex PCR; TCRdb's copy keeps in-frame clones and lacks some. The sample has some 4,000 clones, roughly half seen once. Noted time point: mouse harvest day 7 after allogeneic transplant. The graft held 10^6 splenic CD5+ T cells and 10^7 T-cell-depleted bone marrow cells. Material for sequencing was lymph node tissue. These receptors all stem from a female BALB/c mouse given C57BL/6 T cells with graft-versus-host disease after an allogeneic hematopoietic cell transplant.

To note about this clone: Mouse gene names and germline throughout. The CDR3: CASSEGSSQNTLYF. CDR3 DNA (partial): TGTGCCAGCAGTGAGGGGTCTAGTCAAAACACCTTGTAC. V is TRBV26 and J is TRBJ2-4; D possibly corresponds to TRBD1 (5 bases). The CDR3 end falls 1 residue outside the read, so it is completed with the germline J gene. The germline V and J ends were trimmed by 5 bases and 0 bases, with 9 bases remaining between them. In germline, CDR1 is KGHPV, CDR2 FQNQEV (reference sequence). The CDR3 consists of 14 residues.

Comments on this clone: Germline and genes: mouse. CDR3 in amino acids: CASSQGGVAETLYF. The sequenced CDR3 bases are TGTGCCAGCAGTCAGGGGGGCGTTGCAGAAACGCTGTAT. The chain has TRBV26 and TRBJ2-3, with D perhaps matching TRBD2 (7 bases). Read coverage stops 1 residue before the CDR3 terminus; the germline J gene supplies the remainder. The V end was cut by 4 bases, the J end by 2 bases, with 10 bases between. CDR1 is KGHPV, CDR2 FQNQEV, per germline (reference sequence). This CDR3 is 14 amino acids long. Drawing the rest from reference TRBV26 and TRBJ2-3, the complete variable domain is NSKVIQTPRYLVKGQGQKAKMRCIPEKGHPVVFWYQQNKNNEFKFLINFQNQEVLQQIDMTEKRFSAECPSNSPCSLEIQSSEAGDSALYLCASSQGGVAETLYFGSGTRLTVL.

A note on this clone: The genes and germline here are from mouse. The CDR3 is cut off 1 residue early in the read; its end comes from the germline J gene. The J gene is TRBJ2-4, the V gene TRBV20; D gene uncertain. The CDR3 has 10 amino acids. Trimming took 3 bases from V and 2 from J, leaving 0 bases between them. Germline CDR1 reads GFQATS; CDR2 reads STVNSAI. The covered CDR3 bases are TGTGGTGCTAGTCAAAACACCTTGTAC. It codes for CGASQNTLY. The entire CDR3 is CGASQNTLYF.

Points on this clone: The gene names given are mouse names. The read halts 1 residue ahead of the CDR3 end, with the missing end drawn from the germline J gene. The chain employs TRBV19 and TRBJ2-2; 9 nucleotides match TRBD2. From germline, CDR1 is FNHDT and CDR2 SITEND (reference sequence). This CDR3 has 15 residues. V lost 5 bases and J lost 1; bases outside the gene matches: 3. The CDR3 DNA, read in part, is TGTGCCAGCAGGTTGGGGGGGCTAAACACCGGGCAGCTCTAC. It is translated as CASRLGGLNTGQLY. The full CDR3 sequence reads CASRLGGLNTGQLYF. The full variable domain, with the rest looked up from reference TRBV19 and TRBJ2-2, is GGIITQTPKFLIGQEGQKLTLKCQQNFNHDTMYWYRQDSGKGLRLIYYSITENDLQKGDLSEGYDASREKKSSFSLTVTSAQKNEMAVFLCASRLGGLNTGQLYFGEGSKLTVL.